One and the same sample provided the 5 T cell receptor beta chains below, sequenced in a study of neurological immune-mediated disorders. MiXCR was run by TCRdb on the 5' RACE reads, yielding one entry per CDR3 protein. Altogether roughly 49,000 distinct CDR3 sequences are present, approximately 12% being singletons, with the ten largest covering 7.5% to 9.5%. Time point indicated: longitudinal time-point 3. Specimen: PBMCs. The receptor set was obtained from a male donor with HTLV-1-associated myelopathy (HAM/TSP).

This clonotype was found many times. The gene calls are TRBV27 and TRBJ1-2; no definite D call. Looked up from germline, CDR1 is MNHEY and CDR2 is SMNVEV (reference sequence). V lost 3 bases to trimming and J lost 4 bases, with 9 bases between them. CDR3 length equals 13 residues. The DNA of the CDR3 is TGTGCCAGCAGTTTTGGTCAGTCCTATGGCTACACCTTC. It specifies CASSFGQSYGYTF.

This clonotype has a count of ten or more. The chain is built from TRBV20-1 and TRBJ2-1, with no clear D. The V and J ends lost 4 bases and 4 bases respectively, with 11 bases between them. The CDR3 has 13 amino acids. Germline V gene data show CDR1 as DFQATT and CDR2 as SNEGSKA (reference sequence). The CDR3 reads CSAMDGPYNEQFF. In nucleotides, the CDR3 is TGCAGTGCTATGGACGGACCTTACAATGAGCAGTTCTTC.

This chain uses TRBV27 with TRBJ2-1; 7 bases align to TRBD2. The junction had 9 bases not matched to a gene; V was cut back by 2 bases and J by 5 bases. CDR1 is MNHEY, CDR2 SMNVEV, per germline (reference sequence). The CDR3 is 16 residues long. The CDR3 DNA reads as TGTGCCAGCAGTTTAAGGCGGGGGAGCGTCGACAATGAGCAGTTCTTC. Its protein is CASSLRRGSVDNEQFF.

The chain recombines TRBV7-8 with TRBJ2-7; tentative D call: TRBD2 (6 bases). V lost 5 bases, J lost 1 base, and 9 bases lay in between. This CDR3 is 13 amino acids long. The germline gives CDR1 SGHVS, CDR2 FQNEAQ. This chain's CDR3 is CASSIGGSYEQYF. DNA for the CDR3: TGTGCCAGCAGCATAGGAGGGTCCTACGAGCAGTACTTC.

The chain carries TRBV7-6 and TRBJ1-1, with D hard to call. The CDR3 spans 13 residues. Germline V lookup: CDR1 SGHVS, CDR2 FNYEAQ. V lost 5 bases to trimming and J lost 1 base, with 8 bases between them. For the CDR3, the DNA is TGTGCCAGCAGCCCCAATAGGAACACTGAAGCTTTCTTT. Its translation is CASSPNRNTEAFF.